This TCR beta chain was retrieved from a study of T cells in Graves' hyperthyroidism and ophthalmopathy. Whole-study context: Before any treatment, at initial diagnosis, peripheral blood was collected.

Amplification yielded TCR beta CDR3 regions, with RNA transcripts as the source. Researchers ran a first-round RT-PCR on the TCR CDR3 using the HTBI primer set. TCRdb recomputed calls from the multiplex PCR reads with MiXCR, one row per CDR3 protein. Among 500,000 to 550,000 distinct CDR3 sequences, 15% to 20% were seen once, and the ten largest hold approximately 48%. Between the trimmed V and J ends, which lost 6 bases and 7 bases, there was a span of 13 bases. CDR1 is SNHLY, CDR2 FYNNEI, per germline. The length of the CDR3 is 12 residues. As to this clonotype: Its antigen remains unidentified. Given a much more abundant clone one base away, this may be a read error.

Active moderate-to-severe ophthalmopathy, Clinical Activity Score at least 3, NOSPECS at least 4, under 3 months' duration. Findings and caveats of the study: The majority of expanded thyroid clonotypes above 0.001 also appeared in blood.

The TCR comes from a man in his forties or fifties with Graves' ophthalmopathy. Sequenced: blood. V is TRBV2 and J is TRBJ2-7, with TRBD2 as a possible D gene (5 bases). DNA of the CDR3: TGTGCCAGCAGCGAGGGTCGCGGGGAGCAGTACTTC. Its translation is CASSEGRGEQYF.